This T cell receptor (beta chain) was documented in a study of Ad26.COV2.S vaccination and SARS-CoV-2 variants. Study background: Donor participated within the Ad26.COV2.S arm of the COV1001 trial. General study results and limits: In TCR breadth and depth analyses, total T cell responses may have been underestimated.

Assay: immunoSEQ multiplex PCR; the TCRdb copy retains only in-frame clones and omits some. Here the sample spans 300,000 to 400,000 clones, roughly 91% being singletons. This clone was counted between two and nine times. Its specificity is not known. Treatment reported: about 20 received Ad26.COV2.S at low or high dose, single or two shots; roughly 5 received placebo; per-sample allocation not given. The study sampled participants on day 63 after the first vaccine or placebo injection. V shed 4 bases, J shed 12 bases, and the junction held 15 bases outside the gene matches. Germline-derived CDR1 and CDR2 are GTSNPN and SVGIG (reference sequence). The CDR3 extends over 14 amino acids.

The chain employs TRBV30 and TRBJ1-1; TRBD1 aligns across 9 bases. This specimen consisted of peripheral blood, obtained in a trial of Ad26.COV2.S vaccine versus placebo. This receptor was identified in a person aged 18-60 years who received the Ad26.COV2.S COVID-19 vaccine or a placebo. The CDR3 loop is CAWNFLPGTGSTFF. Here the CDR3 DNA reads TGTGCCTGGAATTTCCTTCCCGGGACAGGGAGTACTTTCTTT. Together with reference TRBV30 and TRBJ1-1, the CDR3 gives the full variable domain: SQTIHQWPATLVQPVGSPLSLECTVEGTSNPNLYWYRQAAGRGLQLLFYSVGIGQISSEVPQNLSASRPQDRQFILSSKKLLLSDSGFYLCAWNFLPGTGSTFFGQGTRLTVV.